These 28 T cell receptor beta chains were all obtained from the same sample, sequenced in a study of blood T cell repertoires in COVID-19. TCRdb keeps only in-frame clones here, not all; method: immunoSEQ multiplex PCR. The data contain 88,000 or so clones, around nine tenths of them singletons. The source material was peripheral blood. The receptors stem from a man in his fifties or sixties with acute or convalescent COVID-19.

The chain's CDR3 is CASNPGTSGGAQYF. DNA for the CDR3: TGTGCCAGCAACCCCGGGACTAGCGGAGGGGCCCAGTACTTC. This chain links TRBV2 with TRBJ2-5, with 11 bases lining up with TRBD2. The CDR3 is made up of 14 amino acids. The germline V gene has CDR1 SNHLY and CDR2 FYNNEI. J was trimmed by 9 bases and V by 7 bases; bases with no gene match: 10.

This chain joins TRBV9 and TRBJ2-2, with 13 nucleotides matching TRBD2. CDR1 and CDR2 from the germline V gene are SGDLS and YYNGEE. The CDR3 is 16 residues long. The V segment lost 5 bases and the J segment 3 bases; nucleotides outside the gene matches: 4. CDR3: CASSRGTSGDTGELFF. The CDR3 coding sequence is TGTGCCAGCAGTCGGGGGACTAGCGGGGACACCGGGGAGCTGTTTTTT.

The J gene is TRBJ2-1, the V gene TRBV19, with 12 bases aligning to TRBD1. The CDR3 extends over 13 amino acids. Germline V gives CDR1 LNHDA, CDR2 SQIVND (reference sequence). The V and J ends lost 6 bases and 8 bases, in that order; junction bases with no gene match: 2. The CDR3 region has the DNA TGTGCCAGTAGGGGGACAGGGGGCGATGAGCAGTTCTTC. It specifies CASRGTGGDEQFF.

This clone came up a few times. The chain links TRBV7-6 to TRBJ1-2; a weak D match, TRBD1 (5 bases). Germline V CDR1 and CDR2: SGHVS, FNYEAQ. V lost 5 bases and J lost 4, with 17 bases in between. The CDR3 length is 15 residues. The CDR3 nucleotides are TGTGCCAGCAGCCCCGGGACGGAGGGTGGCTATGGCTACACCTTC. It specifies CASSPGTEGGYGYTF.

This chain uses TRBV19 with TRBJ1-5; 12 positions match TRBD1. Trimming at V came to 3 bases and at J to 6 bases, leaving 9 bases not matched to a gene. Germline V gives CDR1 LNHDA, CDR2 SQIVND (reference sequence). The CDR3 is made up of 17 amino acids. The CDR3 sequence: CASSILGTGGEGQPQHF. The CDR3 nucleotides read TGTGCCAGTAGTATTTTAGGGACAGGGGGCGAGGGTCAGCCCCAGCATTTT. Using reference TRBV19 and TRBJ1-5 for the parts outside the CDR3, the full variable domain is DGGITQSPKYLFRKEGQNVTLSCEQNLNHDAMYWYRQDPGQGLRLIYYSQIVNDFQKGDIAEGYSVSREKKESFPLTVTSAQKNPTAFYLCASSILGTGGEGQPQHFGDGTRLSIL.

The chain couples TRBV7-9 to TRBJ1-1; the match to TRBD1 covers 7 bases. The CDR3 totals 16 residues. In germline, CDR1 is SEHNR, CDR2 FQNEAQ (reference sequence). The V segment lost 3 bases and the J segment 1 base; nucleotides outside the gene matches: 8. DNA of the CDR3: TGTGCCAGCAGCTTCTTCAGACAGGGTCGGAACACTGAAGCTTTCTTT. The encoded protein is CASSFFRQGRNTEAFF. The complete variable domain, with remaining parts taken from reference TRBV7-9 and TRBJ1-1, reads DTGVSQNPRHKITKRGQNVTFRCDPISEHNRLYWYRQTLGQGPEFLTYFQNEAQLEKSRLLSDRFSAERPKGSFSTLEIQRTEQGDSAMYLCASSFFRQGRNTEAFFGQGTRLTVV.

This chain joins TRBV3-1 (or the pseudogene TRBV3-2) and TRBJ1-5, with D uncertain. Germline V lookup: CDR1 LGHDT, CDR2 YNNKEL (reference sequence). CDR3 size: 14 residues. V dropped 3 bases and J dropped 1 base, with 7 bases sitting between them. The CDR3 here is CASSQGRSNQPQHF. DNA of the CDR3: TGTGCCAGCAGCCAGGGCAGGAGCAATCAGCCCCAGCATTTT.

This clone was seen a single time. This chain joins TRBV10-3 and TRBJ2-1; 10 nucleotides agree with TRBD1. J gave up 7 bases and V 6 bases, and 6 bases lay outside the gene matches. Germline CDR1 is ENHRY and CDR2 is SYGVKD. This CDR3 contains 14 residues. The CDR3 coding sequence is TGTGCCATCAGAGGACAGGGGGGTCTTAATGAGCAGTTCTTC. Translated: CAIRGQGGLNEQFF.

The V and J genes are TRBV7-2 and TRBJ1-5; 10 bases align to TRBD1. Per the germline V gene, CDR1 is SGHTA and CDR2 is FQGNSA. The CDR3 is 15 residues long. Trimming took 3 bases from V and 4 from J; bases not matched to a gene: 3. The CDR3 protein is CASSLTGGANQPQHF. As DNA, the CDR3 is TGTGCCAGCAGCTTGACAGGGGGCGCGAATCAGCCCCAGCATTTT.

This chain connects TRBV5-4 to TRBJ1-1, with D possibly TRBD1 on 6 matching bases. Germline V gene sequence: CDR1 SGHNT, CDR2 YYREEE (reference sequence). This CDR3 spans 15 amino acids. Trimming left V 1 base short and J 5 bases short, with 15 bases between. The CDR3 reads CASSLYEVRGTEAFF. Here the CDR3 DNA reads TGTGCCAGCAGCTTGTATGAGGTGAGGGGGACTGAAGCTTTCTTT. Combining the CDR3 with reference TRBV5-4 and TRBJ1-1 gives the whole variable domain ETGVTQSPTHLIKTRGQQVTLRCSSQSGHNTVSWYQQALGQGPQFIFQYYREEENGRGNFPPRFSGLQFPNYSSELNVNALELDDSALYLCASSLYEVRGTEAFFGQGTRLTVV.

V and J are TRBV18 and TRBJ2-2; TRBD1 is a possible D gene (6 bases). Germline V CDR1 and CDR2: KGHSH, LQKENI. Trimming took off 5 bases at V and 6 bases at J, with 13 bases between the two ends. The CDR3 length is 14 residues. The chain's CDR3 is CASSDEQGAGELFF. The CDR3 coding sequence is TGTGCCAGCTCAGACGAACAGGGTGCCGGGGAGCTGTTTTTT. The whole variable domain, remainder taken from reference TRBV18 and TRBJ2-2, is NAGVMQNPRHLVRRRGQEARLRCSPMKGHSHVYWYRQLPEEGLKFMVYLQKENIIDESGMPKERFSAEFPKEGPSILRIQQVVRGDSAAYFCASSDEQGAGELFFGEGSRLTVL.

The chain recombines TRBV30 with TRBJ2-2; TRBD1 is a possible D gene (6 bases). V was shortened by 0 bases and J by 5 bases, with 10 bases between the two germline ends. Germline V gene data show CDR1 as GTSNPN and CDR2 as SVGIG (reference sequence). The CDR3 is made up of 14 amino acids. The CDR3 region has the DNA TGTGCCTGGAGTGTAACCAGGGGAACCGGGGAGCTGTTTTTT. Translating it yields CAWSVTRGTGELFF.

V and J are TRBV5-5 and TRBJ2-5; D not resolved. There are 15 residues in the CDR3. CDR1 is SGHKS and CDR2 is YYEKEE in the germline V gene (reference sequence). Trimming took off 5 bases at V and 4 bases at J, with 18 bases between the two ends. The CDR3 DNA reads as TGTGCCAGCAGTCCCTTTTTGGCGGAGACAGAGACCCAGTACTTC. This codes for CASSPFLAETETQYF.

V is TRBV7-2 and J is TRBJ2-1; 9 bases line up with TRBD2. Germline V gene data show CDR1 as SGHTA and CDR2 as FQGNSA. This CDR3 has 15 residues. V lost 5 bases to trimming and J lost 7 bases; unmatched junction nucleotides: 9. The CDR3 reads CASSESGRPLNEQFF. CDR3 bases: TGTGCCAGCAGCGAAAGCGGGAGGCCTTTAAATGAGCAGTTCTTC.

The J gene is TRBJ1-4, the V gene TRBV19, with TRBD1 identical over 7 bases. The CDR3 contains 13 residues. J lost 8 bases, V lost 5 bases, and 5 bases had no gene match. Germline V gene data show CDR1 as LNHDA and CDR2 as SQIVND (reference sequence). The CDR3 sequence: CASSPWDSEKLFF. The CDR3 DNA reads TGTGCCAGTAGTCCTTGGGACAGCGAAAAACTGTTTTTT.

For the CDR3, the DNA is TGTGCCAGCTCCCCGCCGACTTTGGTGGGAGGTTCCTACAATGAGCAGTTCTTC. Translating gives CASSPPTLVGGSYNEQFF. The gene calls are TRBV18 and TRBJ2-1, with D tentatively TRBD2 (6 bases). The CDR3 runs 18 residues. Trimming removed 6 bases from V and 1 base from J, with 22 bases in between. The germline V gene has CDR1 KGHSH and CDR2 LQKENI.

This chain connects TRBV5-5 to TRBJ1-1; 8 nucleotides line up with TRBD1. The CDR3 contains 13 residues. Germline V gene lookup returns CDR1 SGHKS and CDR2 YYEKEE (reference sequence). The V gene end was trimmed by 4 bases and the J gene end by 7 bases; junction bases not matched to a gene: 6. The CDR3 nucleotides are TGTGCCAGCAGCCTCCAGGGGGCCCTTGAAGCTTTCTTT. It encodes CASSLQGALEAFF.

V is TRBV14 and J is TRBJ2-5, with TRBD1 matching 7 bases. Germline lookup yields CDR1 SGHDN and CDR2 FVKESK. The J segment lost 2 bases and the V segment lost 4 bases, leaving 4 bases of the junction unmatched. The CDR3 has 14 residues. The chain's CDR3 is CASSPWTGQETQYF. CDR3 DNA: TGTGCCAGCAGCCCTTGGACAGGACAAGAGACCCAGTACTTC.

This clone was found a few times. The chain uses TRBV6-4 and TRBJ1-1; TRBD1 might be the D (6 bases). The CDR3 contains 14 residues. CDR1 and CDR2 from the germline V gene are MRHNA and SNTAGT. V was shortened by 7 bases and J by 4 bases, with 16 bases between the two germline ends. CDR3 loop: CASTVNQGSTEAFF. DNA for the CDR3: TGTGCCAGCACCGTTAATCAGGGGAGCACTGAAGCTTTCTTT.

The chain employs TRBV3-1 (or the pseudogene TRBV3-2) and TRBJ2-5; a weak D match, TRBD1 (6 bases). V was pared by 2 bases and J by 4 bases, with 11 bases between. This CDR3 is built from 14 residues. Germline V lookup: CDR1 LGHDT, CDR2 YNNKEL (reference sequence). The chain's CDR3 is CASSQYNRAETQYF. In DNA, the CDR3 is TGTGCCAGCAGCCAATATAACAGGGCAGAGACCCAGTACTTC.

The DNA of the CDR3 is TGTGCCAGCTCACCAGGGACAGGGCACGAGCAGTACTTC. It translates to CASSPGTGHEQYF. This chain joins TRBV18 and TRBJ2-7, with 9 bases fitting TRBD1. The trim removed 2 bases at V and 5 bases at J, leaving 1 base unmatched. Germline V lookup: CDR1 KGHSH, CDR2 LQKENI. The CDR3 contains 13 residues.

The chain is built from TRBV5-4 and TRBJ1-2; TRBD1 agrees at 9 bases. The V gene's germline CDR1 is SGHNT and CDR2 YYREEE (reference sequence). The CDR3 sequence is 13 residues long. V shed 5 bases and J 8 bases; nucleotides not matched to a gene: 7. The CDR3 nucleotides are TGTGCCAGCAGTAGACAGGGGGAGAGAGGCTACACCTTC. This codes for CASSRQGERGYTF.

This chain joins TRBV4-1 and TRBJ1-5, with unresolved D. In germline, CDR1 is MGHRA, CDR2 YSYEKL. The CDR3 sequence is 13 residues long. Trimming removed 4 bases from V and 6 bases from J, with 10 bases in between. CDR3 sequence: CASSRALAQPQHF. The CDR3, as DNA: TGCGCCAGCAGCCGAGCCCTCGCTCAGCCCCAGCATTTT.

For the CDR3, the DNA is TGTGCCAGCTCACCCGCGGACAGGCTGAGCTACAATGAGCAGTTCTTC. It translates to CASSPADRLSYNEQFF. V and J are TRBV18 and TRBJ2-1, with 7 bases that match TRBD1. Germline values: CDR1 KGHSH, CDR2 LQKENI. CDR3 length: 16 residues. J gave up 3 bases and V 3 bases, and 8 bases lay outside the gene matches.

The chain carries TRBV18 and TRBJ1-1; 7 nucleotides match TRBD1. CDR1 is KGHSH and CDR2 is LQKENI in the germline V gene. The CDR3 length is 15 residues. Trimming took 6 bases from V and 1 from J; bases not matched to a gene: 8. The CDR3: CASSPQGQTNTEAFF. The CDR3 DNA sequence: TGTGCCAGCTCGCCTCAGGGACAGACGAACACTGAAGCTTTCTTT.

This sequence joins TRBV7-3 and TRBJ1-1; D gene ambiguous. Trimming shortened V by 5 bases and J by 0 bases, and 7 bases separated the two germline ends. This CDR3 region has 13 residues. In germline, CDR1 is SGHTA, CDR2 FQGTGA. CDR3 region: CASSITVNTEAFF. CDR3 sequence (DNA): TGTGCCAGCAGCATCACAGTGAACACTGAAGCTTTCTTT.

The chain carries TRBV11-2 and TRBJ2-5, with D perhaps TRBD1 (6 bases). Germline V gene sequence: CDR1 SGHAT, CDR2 FQNNGV. The CDR3 extends over 12 amino acids. Trimming left V 5 bases short and J 3 bases short, with 7 bases between. CDR3 amino acids: CASSRDKETQYF. In DNA, the CDR3 is TGTGCCAGCAGCCGGGACAAAGAGACCCAGTACTTC.

The CDR3 protein is CASSLQQFTSTDTQYF. CDR3 sequence (DNA): TGTGCCAGCAGCTTGCAACAGTTCACTAGCACAGATACGCAGTATTTT. The rearrangement joins TRBV7-9 to TRBJ2-3; no definite D call. With 3 bases removed from V and 0 bases from J, the gap between germline ends came to 13 bases. Germline CDR1 and CDR2: SEHNR and FQNEAQ (reference sequence). The CDR3 contains 16 residues. Full variable domain (remainder filled in from reference TRBV7-9 and TRBJ2-3): DTGVSQNPRHKITKRGQNVTFRCDPISEHNRLYWYRQTLGQGPEFLTYFQNEAQLEKSRLLSDRFSAERPKGSFSTLEIQRTEQGDSAMYLCASSLQQFTSTDTQYFGPGTRLTVL.